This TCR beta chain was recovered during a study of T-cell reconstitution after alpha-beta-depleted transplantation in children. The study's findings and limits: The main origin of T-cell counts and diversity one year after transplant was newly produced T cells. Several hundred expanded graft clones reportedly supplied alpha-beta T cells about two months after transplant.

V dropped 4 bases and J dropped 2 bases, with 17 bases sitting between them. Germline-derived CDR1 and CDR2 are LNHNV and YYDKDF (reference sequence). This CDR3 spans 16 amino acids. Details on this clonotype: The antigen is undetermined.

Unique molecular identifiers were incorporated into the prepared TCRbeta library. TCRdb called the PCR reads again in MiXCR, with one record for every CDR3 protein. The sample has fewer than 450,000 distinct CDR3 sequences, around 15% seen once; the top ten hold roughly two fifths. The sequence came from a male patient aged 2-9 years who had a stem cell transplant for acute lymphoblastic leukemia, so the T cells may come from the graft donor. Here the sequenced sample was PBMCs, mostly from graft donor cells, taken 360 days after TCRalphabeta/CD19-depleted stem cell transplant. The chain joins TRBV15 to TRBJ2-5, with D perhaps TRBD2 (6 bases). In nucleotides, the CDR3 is TGTGCCACCAGCAAAGGCGGGAACGGTTGGCAAGAGACCCAGTACTTC. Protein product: CATSKGGNGWQETQYF.